This T cell receptor (beta chain) was recovered during a study of cytomegalovirus exposure and HLA in healthy donors. This clone was found once. 60 Vbeta and 13 Jbeta primers were used in PCR. The method was immunoSEQ multiplex PCR; TCRdb's version includes in-frame clones alone and lacks a portion of them. The sample lists approximately 150,000 clones, 72% seen once, with 2% to 2.5% in the top ten. V lost 5 bases and J lost 7, with 8 bases in between. From germline, CDR1 is SGHVS and CDR2 FQNEAQ. The CDR3 is 12 amino acids. The receptor was derived from a human donor in good health. V and J are TRBV7-8 and TRBJ1-4, with D perhaps matching TRBD1 (5 bases). The sample taken for sequencing was PBMCs. In DNA, the CDR3 is TGTGCCAGCAGCCTCACAGGTGAAAAACTGTTTTTT. Its protein is CASSLTGEKLFF.